This T cell receptor (beta chain) was documented in a study of blood T cell repertoires in COVID-19. Study as a whole: Samples taken during acute and convalescent COVID-19 were collected in the United States, Italy and Spain.

In the authors' methods: Counts of nucleated cells, estimated from reference gene primer amplification, were obtained. The protocol was immunoSEQ multiplex PCR, while the TCRdb copy is restricted to in-frame clones and leaves out a portion. V, J and clone size are taken as reported in that table, and D and trimming were inferred from the DNA itself. The sample holds some 300,000 clones; 90% are singletons and the top ten take around 3.9%. Enrolled through a virtual design, the participants were between roughly 18 and 89 years of age and came from some 26 US areas. Cohorts were based on clinical histories the participants reported. The sequence came from a woman aged 30 to 39 who had been exposed to COVID-19. Sequences were obtained from PBMCs or T cells enriched from blood (not recorded which).

The CDR3 loop is CASSHPREGLNYGYTF. Here the CDR3 DNA reads TGCGCCAGCAGCCATCCTCGGGAGGGCCTGAACTATGGCTACACCTTC. This rearrangement joins TRBV4-1 to TRBJ1-2; D is uncertain. V was pared by 3 bases and J by 2 bases, with 16 bases between. From germline, CDR1 is MGHRA and CDR2 YSYEKL. The CDR3 covers 16 residues.